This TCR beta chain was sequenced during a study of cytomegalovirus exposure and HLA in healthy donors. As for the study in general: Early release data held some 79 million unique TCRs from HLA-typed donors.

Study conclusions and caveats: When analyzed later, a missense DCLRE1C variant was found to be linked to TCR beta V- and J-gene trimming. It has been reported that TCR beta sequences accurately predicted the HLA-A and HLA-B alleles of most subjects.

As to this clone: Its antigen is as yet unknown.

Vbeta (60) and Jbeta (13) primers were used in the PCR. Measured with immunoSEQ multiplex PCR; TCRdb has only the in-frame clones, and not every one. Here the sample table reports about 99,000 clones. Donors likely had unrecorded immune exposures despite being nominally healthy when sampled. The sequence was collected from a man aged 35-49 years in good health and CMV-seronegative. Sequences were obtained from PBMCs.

CDR3 region: CASSVQSGGSYEQYF. CDR3 nucleotide sequence: TGTGCCAGCAGCGTACAGTCAGGGGGCTCCTACGAGCAGTACTTC. This sequence joins TRBV9 and TRBJ2-7; 7 positions match TRBD1. The CDR3 sequence is 15 residues long. CDR1 and CDR2 (germline): SGDLS, YYNGEE. V lost 1 base and J lost 0; bases outside the gene matches: 4. The whole variable domain, filled in from reference TRBV9 and TRBJ2-7, reads DSGVTQTPKHLITATGQRVTLRCSPRSGDLSVYWYQQSLDQGLQFLIQYYNGEERAKGNILERFSAQQFPDLHSELNLSSLELGDSALYFCASSVQSGGSYEQYFGPGTRLTVT.